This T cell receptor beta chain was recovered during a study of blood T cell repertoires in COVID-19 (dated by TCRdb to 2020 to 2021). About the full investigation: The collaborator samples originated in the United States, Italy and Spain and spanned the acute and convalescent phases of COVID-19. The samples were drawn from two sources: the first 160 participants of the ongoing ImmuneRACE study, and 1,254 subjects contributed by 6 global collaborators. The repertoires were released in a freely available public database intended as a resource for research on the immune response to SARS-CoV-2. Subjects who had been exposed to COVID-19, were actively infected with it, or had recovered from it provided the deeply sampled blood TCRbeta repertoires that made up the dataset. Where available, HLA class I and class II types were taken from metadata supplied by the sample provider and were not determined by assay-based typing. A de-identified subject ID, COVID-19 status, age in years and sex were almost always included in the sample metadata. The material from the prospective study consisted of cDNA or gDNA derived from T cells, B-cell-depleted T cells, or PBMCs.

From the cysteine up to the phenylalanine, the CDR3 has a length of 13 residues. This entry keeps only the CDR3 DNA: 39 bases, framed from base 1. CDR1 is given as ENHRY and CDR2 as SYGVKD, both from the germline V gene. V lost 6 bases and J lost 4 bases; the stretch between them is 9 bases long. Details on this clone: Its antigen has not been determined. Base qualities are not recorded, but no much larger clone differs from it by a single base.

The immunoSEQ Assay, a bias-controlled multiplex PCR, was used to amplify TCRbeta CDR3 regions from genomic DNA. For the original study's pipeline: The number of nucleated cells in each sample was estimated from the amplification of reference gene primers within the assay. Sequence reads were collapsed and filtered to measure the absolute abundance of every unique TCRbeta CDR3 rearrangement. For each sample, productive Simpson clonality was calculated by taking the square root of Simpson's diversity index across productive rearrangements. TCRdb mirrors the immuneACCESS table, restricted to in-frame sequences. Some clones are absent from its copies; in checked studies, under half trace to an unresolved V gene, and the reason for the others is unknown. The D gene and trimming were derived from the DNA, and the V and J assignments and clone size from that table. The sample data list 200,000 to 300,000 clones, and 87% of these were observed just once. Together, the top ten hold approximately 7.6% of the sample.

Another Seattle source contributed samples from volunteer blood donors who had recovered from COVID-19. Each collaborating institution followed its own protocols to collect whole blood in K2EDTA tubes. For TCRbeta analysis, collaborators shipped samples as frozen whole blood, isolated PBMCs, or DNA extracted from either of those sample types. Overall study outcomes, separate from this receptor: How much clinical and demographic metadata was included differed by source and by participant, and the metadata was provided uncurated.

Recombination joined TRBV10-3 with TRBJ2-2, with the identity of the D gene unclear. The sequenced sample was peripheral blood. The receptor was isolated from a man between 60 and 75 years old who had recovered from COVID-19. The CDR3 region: CAISRTLTGELFF. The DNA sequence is TGTGCCATCAGCCGAACTCTCACCGGGGAGCTGTTTTTT.